These 11 T cell receptor beta chains share one sample of origin, sequenced in a study of blood T cells in healthy people across ages. The second PCR ran about 6 to 12 cycles with a sample-barcoded 5' primer and J-beta primers. TCRdb itself ran the 5' RACE reads through MiXCR, one entry per CDR3 protein. Of approximately 1.5 million distinct CDR3 sequences in the sample, about 35% are singletons; the top ten hold around 10%. Material for sequencing was blood. The receptors were sampled from a woman aged 25 to 39 in good health.

The CDR3 protein is CASSLVGDYLDDEQYF. CDR3 nucleotides: TGCGCCAGCAGCTTGGTTGGGGACTACCTCGACGACGAGCAGTACTTC. The chain has TRBV5-1 and TRBJ2-7, with TRBD2 matching 7 bases. The CDR3 is 16 residues long. CDR1 and CDR2 (germline): SGHRS, YFSETQ. J gave up 5 bases and V 0 bases, and 11 bases lay outside the gene matches.

This clonotype was seen repeatedly, ten times or more. The DNA of the CDR3 is TGCAGCGTCCGAACAGGGGGTTCCTACAATGAGCAGTTCTTC. Its protein product is CSVRTGGSYNEQFF. V is TRBV29-1 and J is TRBJ2-1; TRBD1 aligns across 8 bases. Trimming at V came to 6 bases and at J to 1 base, leaving 5 bases not matched to a gene. The CDR3 extends over 14 amino acids. CDR1 is SQVTM and CDR2 is ANQGSEA in the germline V gene.

The chain uses TRBV20-1 and TRBJ1-3, with a weak D call TRBD1 (5 bases). This CDR3 comprises 13 residues. CDR1 is DFQATT and CDR2 is SNEGSKA in the germline V gene (reference sequence). V was shortened by 7 bases and J by 1 base, with 11 bases between the two germline ends. The CDR3 nucleotides read TGCAGTGTGCGGGGGTTTTCTGGAAACACCATATATTTT. This encodes CSVRGFSGNTIYF.

This clonotype has only one observation. The chain has TRBV7-2 and TRBJ2-1; 9 positions match TRBD1. After removal of 1 base from V and 4 bases from J, the junction contained 5 bases not matched to a gene. CDR3 size: 16 residues. Germline CDR1 and CDR2: SGHTA and FQGNSA. The CDR3 here is CASSLGTGVVYNEQFF. The CDR3 DNA reads TGTGCCAGCAGCTTAGGGACAGGGGTAGTATACAATGAGCAGTTCTTC.

The chain carries TRBV5-1 and TRBJ1-2; 8 bases are shared with TRBD1. The ends lost 1 base at V and 8 bases at J; junction bases unmatched: 4. The germline gives CDR1 SGHRS, CDR2 YFSETQ. The CDR3 extends over 13 amino acids. The CDR3 coding sequence is TGCGCCAGCAGCTTGTGGACAGGGCAAGGCTACACCTTC. This encodes CASSLWTGQGYTF.

This clonotype was counted a few times. The CDR3 DNA sequence: TGTGCCAGCAGTGACTTCGGGACAGCACCCTACGAGCAGTACTTC. Its translation: CASSDFGTAPYEQYF. The chain carries TRBV6-1 and TRBJ2-7, with 7 bases lining up with TRBD1. Looked up from germline, CDR1 is MNHNS and CDR2 is SASEGT. This CDR3 spans 15 amino acids. Trimming cost V 3 bases and J 2 bases; bases outside gene matches: 7.

The V call is TRBV6-1, the J call TRBJ2-1; TRBD1 or TRBD2 may be the D gene (6 bases each). The CDR3 has 15 amino acids. Trimming took off 8 bases at V and 8 bases at J, with 22 bases between the two ends. Looked up from germline, CDR1 is MNHNS and CDR2 is SASEGT. CDR3 in DNA: TGTGCCAGCGGGGGGCAACCTCCTCTCCGGTATGAGCAGTTCTTC. Translated, it gives CASGGQPPLRYEQFF.

The rearrangement joins TRBV28 to TRBJ2-7; 7 positions agree with TRBD2. Germline-derived CDR1 and CDR2 are MDHEN and SYDVKM. CDR3 length equals 15 residues. The trim removed 5 bases at V and 5 bases at J, leaving 12 bases unmatched. CDR3 coding DNA: TGTGCCAGCAGTCCACCATCGACTAGCCTCCACGAGCAGTACTTC. Its protein is CASSPPSTSLHEQYF.

This chain connects TRBV13 to TRBJ2-7, with a weak D call TRBD1 (6 bases). This CDR3 has 14 residues. Germline V lookup: CDR1 PRHDT, CDR2 FYEKMQ (reference sequence). V was cut by 0 bases and J by 3 bases, with 9 bases left in between. The CDR3 loop is CASSLGGTLYEQYF. CDR3 coding DNA: TGTGCCAGCAGCTTAGGGGGGACACTCTACGAGCAGTACTTC.

On this clonotype itself: This clone may be a read error of a much larger clone one base away. The chain has TRBV10-3 and TRBJ2-1, with a possible D match to TRBD1 (6 bases). The CDR3 has 12 residues. The V end was cut by 4 bases, the J end by 9 bases, with 10 bases between. The germline gives CDR1 ENHRY, CDR2 SYGVKD. The CDR3 spells CAISGADSEQFF. The CDR3 coding sequence is TGTGCCATCAGTGGGGCGGACAGTGAGCAGTTCTTC.

This clonotype was observed a handful of times. The chain joins TRBV12-3 or TRBV12-4 to TRBJ1-1; 7 nucleotides agree with TRBD1. V was clipped by 7 bases and J by 4 bases; unmatched bases: 18. This CDR3 is 17 amino acids long. For the CDR3, the DNA is TGTGCCAGCACTTCGACTCCCCTCCGACAGGGTGGCACTGAAGCTTTCTTT. Its translation: CASTSTPLRQGGTEAFF.